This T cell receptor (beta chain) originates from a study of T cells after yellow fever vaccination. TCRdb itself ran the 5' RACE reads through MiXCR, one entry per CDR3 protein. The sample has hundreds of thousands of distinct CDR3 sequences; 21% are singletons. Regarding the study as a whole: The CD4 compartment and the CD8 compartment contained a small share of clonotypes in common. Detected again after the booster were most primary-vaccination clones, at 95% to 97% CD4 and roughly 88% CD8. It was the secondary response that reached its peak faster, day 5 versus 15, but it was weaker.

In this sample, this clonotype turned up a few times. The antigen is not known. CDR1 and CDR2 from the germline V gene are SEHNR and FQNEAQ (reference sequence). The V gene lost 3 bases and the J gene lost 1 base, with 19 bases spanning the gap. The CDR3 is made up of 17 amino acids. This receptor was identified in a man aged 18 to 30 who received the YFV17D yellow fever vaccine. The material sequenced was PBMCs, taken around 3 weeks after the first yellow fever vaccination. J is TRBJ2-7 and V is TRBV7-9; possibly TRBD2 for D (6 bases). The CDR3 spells CASSLVGAGTESYEQYF. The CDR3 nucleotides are TGTGCCAGCAGCTTGGTAGGGGCGGGGACCGAATCCTACGAGCAGTACTTC. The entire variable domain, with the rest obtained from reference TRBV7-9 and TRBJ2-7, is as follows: DTGVSQNPRHKITKRGQNVTFRCDPISEHNRLYWYRQTLGQGPEFLTYFQNEAQLEKSRLLSDRFSAERPKGSFSTLEIQRTEQGDSAMYLCASSLVGAGTESYEQYFGPGTRLTVT.